The present TCR beta chain was sequenced within a study of radiotherapy plus CTLA-4 blockade in lung cancer. Here immunoSEQ multiplex PCR was the method, and the copy in TCRdb shows in-frame clones only, minus some. This sample has 14,000 to 15,000 clones, with about 71% found just once. V was clipped by 2 bases and J by 1 base; unmatched bases: 4. The length of the CDR3 is 15 residues. The germline V gene encodes CDR1 SGHRS and CDR2 YFSETQ. The clonotype originates from a human donor with non-small cell lung cancer whose response to radiotherapy plus ipilimumab could not be evaluated. Sequencing was performed on peripheral blood, taken from a patient treated with radiotherapy plus ipilimumab. The chain couples TRBV5-1 to TRBJ2-7; 9 bases line up with TRBD2. The CDR3: CASSFSSGGSYEQYF. The CDR3 coding sequence is TGCGCCAGCAGCTTTAGTAGCGGGGGATCCTACGAGCAGTACTTC.